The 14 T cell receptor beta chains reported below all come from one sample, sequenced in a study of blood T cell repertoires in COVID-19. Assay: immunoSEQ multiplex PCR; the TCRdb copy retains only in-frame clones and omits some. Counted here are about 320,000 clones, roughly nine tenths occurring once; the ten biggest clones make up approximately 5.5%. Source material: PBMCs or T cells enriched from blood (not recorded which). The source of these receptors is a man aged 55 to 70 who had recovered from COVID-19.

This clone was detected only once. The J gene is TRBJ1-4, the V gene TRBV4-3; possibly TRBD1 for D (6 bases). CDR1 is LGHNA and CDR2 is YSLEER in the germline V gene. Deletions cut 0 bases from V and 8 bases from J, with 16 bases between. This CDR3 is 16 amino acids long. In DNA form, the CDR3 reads TGCGCCAGCAGCCAAGATCCCCCCAGGGGAGGGGAAAAACTGTTTTTT. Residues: CASSQDPPRGGEKLFF.

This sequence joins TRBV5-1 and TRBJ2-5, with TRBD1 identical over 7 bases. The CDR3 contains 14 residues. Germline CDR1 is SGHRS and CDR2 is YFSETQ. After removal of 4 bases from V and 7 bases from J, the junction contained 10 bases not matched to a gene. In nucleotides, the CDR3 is TGCGCCAGCAGCCTGGGACAGAACGCTGGGACCCAGTACTTC. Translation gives CASSLGQNAGTQYF.

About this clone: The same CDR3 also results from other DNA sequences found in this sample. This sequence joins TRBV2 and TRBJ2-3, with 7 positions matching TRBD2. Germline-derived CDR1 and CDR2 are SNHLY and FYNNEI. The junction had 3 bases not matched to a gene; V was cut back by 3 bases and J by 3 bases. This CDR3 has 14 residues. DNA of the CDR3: TGTGCCAGCAGTGACAGGGAGGGTACAGATACGCAGTATTTT. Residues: CASSDREGTDTQYF.

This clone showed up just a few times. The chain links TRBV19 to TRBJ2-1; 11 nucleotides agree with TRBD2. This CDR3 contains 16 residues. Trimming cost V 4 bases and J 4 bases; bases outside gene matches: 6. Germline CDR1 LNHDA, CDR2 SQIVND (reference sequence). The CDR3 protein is CASSRTGLAVYNEQFF. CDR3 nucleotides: TGTGCCAGTAGTAGGACGGGACTAGCGGTTTACAATGAGCAGTTCTTC.

As DNA, the CDR3 is TGTGCCAGCAGTCAGGGAACGGAAGCTTTCTTT. It translates to CASSQGTEAFF. The V gene is TRBV6-2 or TRBV6-3, the J gene TRBJ1-1, with a possible D match to TRBD1 (5 bases). V was clipped by 5 bases and J by 8 bases, with 9 bases between them. There are 11 residues in the CDR3. The germline CDR1 and CDR2 sequences are MNHEY and SVGEGT.

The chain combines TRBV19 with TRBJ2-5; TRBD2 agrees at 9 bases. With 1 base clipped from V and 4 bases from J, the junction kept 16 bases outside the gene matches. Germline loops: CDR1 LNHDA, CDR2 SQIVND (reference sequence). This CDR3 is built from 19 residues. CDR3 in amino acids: CASSIGRGRAYVVGETQYF. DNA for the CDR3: TGTGCCAGTAGTATAGGCCGCGGGAGGGCCTATGTTGTGGGAGAGACCCAGTACTTC.

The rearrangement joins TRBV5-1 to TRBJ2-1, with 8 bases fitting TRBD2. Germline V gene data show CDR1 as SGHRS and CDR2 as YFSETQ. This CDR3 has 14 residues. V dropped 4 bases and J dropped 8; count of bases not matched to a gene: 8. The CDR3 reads CASSTGGGSDEQFF. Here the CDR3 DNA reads TGCGCCAGCAGCACGGGCGGGGGGTCGGATGAGCAGTTCTTC. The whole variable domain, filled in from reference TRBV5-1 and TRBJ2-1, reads KAGVTQTPRYLIKTRGQQVTLSCSPISGHRSVSWYQQTPGQGLQFLFEYFSETQRNKGNFPGRFSGRQFSNSRSEMNVSTLELGDSALYLCASSTGGGSDEQFFGPGTRLTVL.

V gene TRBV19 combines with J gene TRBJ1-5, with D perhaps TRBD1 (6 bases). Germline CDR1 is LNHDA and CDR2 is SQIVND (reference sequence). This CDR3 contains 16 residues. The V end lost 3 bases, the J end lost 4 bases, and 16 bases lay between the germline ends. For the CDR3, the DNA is TGTGCCAGTAGTATTGGTCAGGGAAGGGGGAATCAGCCCCAGCATTTT. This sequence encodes CASSIGQGRGNQPQHF.

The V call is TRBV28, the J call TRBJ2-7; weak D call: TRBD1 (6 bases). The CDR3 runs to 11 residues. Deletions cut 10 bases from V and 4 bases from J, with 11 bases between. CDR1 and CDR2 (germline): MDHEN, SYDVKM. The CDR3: CATRGVYEQYF. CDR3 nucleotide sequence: TGTGCCACCAGGGGCGTGTACGAGCAGTACTTC.

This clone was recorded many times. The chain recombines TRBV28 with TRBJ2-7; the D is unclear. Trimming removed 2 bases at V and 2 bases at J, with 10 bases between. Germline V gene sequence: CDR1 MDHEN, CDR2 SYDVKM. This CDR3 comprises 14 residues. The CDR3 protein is CASSLLRVAYEQYF. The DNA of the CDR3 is TGTGCCAGCAGTTTACTCCGAGTAGCCTACGAGCAGTACTTC. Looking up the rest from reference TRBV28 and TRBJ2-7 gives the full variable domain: DVKVTQSSRYLVKRTGEKVFLECVQDMDHENMFWYRQDPGLGLRLIYFSYDVKMKEKGDIPEGYSVSREKKERFSLILESASTNQTSMYLCASSLLRVAYEQYFGPGTRLTVT.

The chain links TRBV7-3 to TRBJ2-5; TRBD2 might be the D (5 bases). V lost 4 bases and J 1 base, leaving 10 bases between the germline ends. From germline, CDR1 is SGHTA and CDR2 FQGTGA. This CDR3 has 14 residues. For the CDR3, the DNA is TGTGCCAGCAGCTCGACGGGGATCCAAGAGACCCAGTACTTC. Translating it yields CASSSTGIQETQYF.

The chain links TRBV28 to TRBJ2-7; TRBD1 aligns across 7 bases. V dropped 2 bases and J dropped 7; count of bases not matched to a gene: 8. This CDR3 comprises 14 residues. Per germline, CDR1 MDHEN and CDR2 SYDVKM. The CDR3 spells CASSLIAGGREQYF. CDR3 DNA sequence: TGTGCCAGCAGTTTAATCGCAGGGGGACGGGAGCAGTACTTC.

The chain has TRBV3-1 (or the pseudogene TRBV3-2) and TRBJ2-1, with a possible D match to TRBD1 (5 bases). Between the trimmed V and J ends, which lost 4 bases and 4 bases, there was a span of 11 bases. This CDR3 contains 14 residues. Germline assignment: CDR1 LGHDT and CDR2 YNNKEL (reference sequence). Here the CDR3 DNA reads TGTGCCAGCAGCCGAAGGACACCTTACAATGAGCAGTTCTTC. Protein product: CASSRRTPYNEQFF.

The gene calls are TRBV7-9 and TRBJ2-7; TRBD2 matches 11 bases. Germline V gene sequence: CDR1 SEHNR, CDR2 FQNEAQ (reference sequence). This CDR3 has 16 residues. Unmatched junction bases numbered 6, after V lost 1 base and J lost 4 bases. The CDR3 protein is CASSLGWASGRYEQYF. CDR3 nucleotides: TGTGCCAGCAGCTTAGGGTGGGCTAGCGGGAGGTACGAGCAGTACTTC.